Shown below are 11 T cell receptor beta chains from a single sample sequenced in a study of Ad26.COV2.S vaccination and SARS-CoV-2 variants. TCRdb's copy holds only in-frame clones and misses some; the assay was immunoSEQ multiplex PCR. This sample yields 75,000 to 100,000 clones, of which 82% are seen a single time; around a sixth belongs to the top ten. The source material was peripheral blood, sampled after recovery from COVID-19. Receptors were obtained from a human donor who had recovered from COVID-19.

This sequence joins TRBV4-3 and TRBJ1-5; D uncertain. Germline assignment: CDR1 LGHNA and CDR2 YSLEER. CDR3 length: 15 residues. V lost 1 base, J lost 7 bases, and 14 bases lay in between. CDR3 nucleotides: TGCGCCAGCAGCCAAGGGGCGAGGGAGGGACAGCCCCAGCATTTT. This translates into CASSQGAREGQPQHF.

The chain couples TRBV6-6 to TRBJ2-7, with 9 bases identical to TRBD1. Germline-derived CDR1 and CDR2 are MNHNY and SVGAGI (reference sequence). Trimming took 3 bases from V and 3 from J; bases not matched to a gene: 3. The CDR3 runs 14 residues. CDR3 bases: TGTGCCAGCAGTTATTCGACAGGGGGCTACGAGCAGTACTTC. This codes for CASSYSTGGYEQYF.

The rearrangement uses TRBV3-1 (or the pseudogene TRBV3-2) and TRBJ2-1; TRBD1 is a possible D gene (5 bases). V dropped 0 bases and J dropped 9 bases, with 12 bases sitting between them. Germline V lookup: CDR1 LGHDT, CDR2 YNNKEL (reference sequence). The CDR3 has 14 amino acids. The CDR3 bases are TGTGCCAGCAGCCAAGATATCCCCCAGGGTGAGCAGTTCTTC. Its translation: CASSQDIPQGEQFF.

This chain uses TRBV5-4 with TRBJ2-3, with 8 bases fitting TRBD1. Losses at the gene ends were 0 bases for V and 3 bases for J; bases not matched to a gene: 9. Germline values: CDR1 SGHNT, CDR2 YYREEE (reference sequence). This CDR3 is 17 amino acids long. CDR3 bases: TGTGCCAGCAGCTTGGACCCCCCAGGGGGCAATACAGATACGCAGTATTTT. Translating gives CASSLDPPGGNTDTQYF.

This clone came up a few times. The rearrangement uses TRBV19 and TRBJ1-1; D ambiguous. Germline V gene lookup returns CDR1 LNHDA and CDR2 SQIVND (reference sequence). CDR3 length equals 14 residues. V was shortened by 6 bases and J by 7 bases, with 18 bases between the two germline ends. CDR3 coding DNA: TGTGCCAGTAGCGCCGACACTGTAGGGATTGAAGCTTTCTTT. Its protein is CASSADTVGIEAFF. Drawing the rest from reference TRBV19 and TRBJ1-1, the complete variable domain is DGGITQSPKYLFRKEGQNVTLSCEQNLNHDAMYWYRQDPGQGLRLIYYSQIVNDFQKGDIAEGYSVSREKKESFPLTVTSAQKNPTAFYLCASSADTVGIEAFFGQGTRLTVV.

The chain carries TRBV4-3 and TRBJ1-1, with D unresolved. Germline V gives CDR1 LGHNA, CDR2 YSLEER. Trimming pared 5 bases from V and 6 bases from J, leaving 10 bases between. The CDR3 runs 12 residues. The chain's CDR3 is CASSSGSPEAFF. For the CDR3, the DNA is TGCGCCAGCAGCAGCGGGAGCCCTGAAGCTTTCTTT.

The genes are TRBV19 and TRBJ2-7; D uncertain. Trimming stripped 3 bases from V and 1 base from J, with 7 bases between. CDR1 is LNHDA and CDR2 is SQIVND in the germline V gene (reference sequence). This CDR3 is built from 13 residues. The CDR3 DNA sequence: TGTGCCAGTAGTATTGATTTTTCCTACGAGCAGTACTTC. Translating it yields CASSIDFSYEQYF.

The chain couples TRBV19 to TRBJ2-5; 8 bases are a match to TRBD2. CDR1 LNHDA and CDR2 SQIVND come from the germline V gene (reference sequence). This CDR3 is built from 14 residues. V shed 3 bases and J 9 bases; nucleotides not matched to a gene: 9. The CDR3 sequence: CASSMSSGSVPQYF. In DNA form, the CDR3 reads TGTGCCAGTAGTATGTCAAGCGGGAGTGTTCCCCAGTACTTC.

This clone showed up just a few times. The chain couples TRBV6-5 to TRBJ2-2, with D unresolved. From germline, CDR1 is MNHEY and CDR2 SVGAGI. The CDR3 contains 15 residues. V lost 3 bases and J lost 5, with 13 bases in between. DNA of the CDR3: TGTGCCAGCAGTTATTCATCGTCCTATACCGGGGAGCTGTTTTTT. Its protein product is CASSYSSSYTGELFF.

The chain has TRBV29-1 and TRBJ2-1; 8 nucleotides agree with TRBD1. CDR1 and CDR2 (germline): SQVTM, ANQGSEA. This CDR3 contains 14 residues. The V segment lost 7 bases and the J segment 0 bases; nucleotides outside the gene matches: 5. CDR3 sequence: CSGLGQGSYNEQFF. The CDR3 DNA follows: TGCAGCGGCCTCGGACAGGGCTCCTACAATGAGCAGTTCTTC.

This rearrangement joins TRBV11-2 to TRBJ2-1; 9 bases fit TRBD1. CDR3 length equals 16 residues. Germline V gives CDR1 SGHAT, CDR2 FQNNGV. The trim removed 4 bases at V and 3 bases at J, leaving 7 bases unmatched. The CDR3 region has the DNA TGTGCCAGCAGCTCCCCGGGACAGGGCTTCTACAATGAGCAGTTCTTC. This encodes CASSSPGQGFYNEQFF.